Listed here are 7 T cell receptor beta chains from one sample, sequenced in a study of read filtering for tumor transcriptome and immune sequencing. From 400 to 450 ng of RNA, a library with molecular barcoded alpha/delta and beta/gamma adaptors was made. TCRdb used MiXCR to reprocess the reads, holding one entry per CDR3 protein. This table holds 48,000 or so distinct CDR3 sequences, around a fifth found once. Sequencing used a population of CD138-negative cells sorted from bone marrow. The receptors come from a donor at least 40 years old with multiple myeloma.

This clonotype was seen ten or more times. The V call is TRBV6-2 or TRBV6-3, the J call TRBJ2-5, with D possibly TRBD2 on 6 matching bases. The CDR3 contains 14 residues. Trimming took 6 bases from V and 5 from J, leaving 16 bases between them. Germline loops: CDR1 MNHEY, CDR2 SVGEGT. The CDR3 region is CASRGGLRRETQYF. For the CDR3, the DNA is TGTGCCAGCAGGGGGGGACTCCGACGGGAGACCCAGTACTTC.

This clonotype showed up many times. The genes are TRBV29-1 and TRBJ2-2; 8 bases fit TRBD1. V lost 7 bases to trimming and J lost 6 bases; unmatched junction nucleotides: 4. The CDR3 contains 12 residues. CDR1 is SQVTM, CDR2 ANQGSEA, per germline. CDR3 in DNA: TGCAGCGCTGACAGGGGTTCCGGGGAGCTGTTTTTT. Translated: CSADRGSGELFF.

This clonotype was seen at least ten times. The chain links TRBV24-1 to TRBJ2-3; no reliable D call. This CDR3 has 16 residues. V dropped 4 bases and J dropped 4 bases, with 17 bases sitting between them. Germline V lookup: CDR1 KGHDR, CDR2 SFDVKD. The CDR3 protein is CATSDPRKDPADTQYF. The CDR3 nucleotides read TGTGCCACCAGTGACCCCCGTAAGGACCCTGCAGATACGCAGTATTTT.

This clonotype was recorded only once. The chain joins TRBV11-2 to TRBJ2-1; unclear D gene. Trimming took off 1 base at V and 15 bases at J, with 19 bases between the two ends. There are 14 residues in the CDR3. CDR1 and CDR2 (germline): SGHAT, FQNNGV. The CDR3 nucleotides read TGTGCCAGCAGCTTAGTTCTCCGCGTCCCCATCCCGTTCTTC. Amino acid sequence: CASSLVLRVPIPFF.

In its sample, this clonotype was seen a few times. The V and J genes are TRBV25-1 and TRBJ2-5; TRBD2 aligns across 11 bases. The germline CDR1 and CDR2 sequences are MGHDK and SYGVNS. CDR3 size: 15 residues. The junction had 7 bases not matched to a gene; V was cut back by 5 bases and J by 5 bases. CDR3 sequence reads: CASSKVLAGAETQYF. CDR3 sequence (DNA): TGTGCCAGCAGTAAGGTACTAGCGGGAGCGGAGACCCAGTACTTC.

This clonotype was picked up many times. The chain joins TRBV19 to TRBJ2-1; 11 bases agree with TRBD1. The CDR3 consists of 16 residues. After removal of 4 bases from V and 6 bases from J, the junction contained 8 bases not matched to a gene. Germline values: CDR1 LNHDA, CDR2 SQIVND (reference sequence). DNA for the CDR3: TGTGCCAGTAGTACCCGGACAGGGGGCGGGGGCAATGAGCAGTTCTTC. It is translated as CASSTRTGGGGNEQFF.

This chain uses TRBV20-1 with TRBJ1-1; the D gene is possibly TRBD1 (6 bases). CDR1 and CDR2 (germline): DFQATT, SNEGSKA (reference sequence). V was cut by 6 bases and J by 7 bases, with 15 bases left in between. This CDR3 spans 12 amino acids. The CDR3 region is CSATGGPGEAFF. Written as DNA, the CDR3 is TGCAGTGCCACCGGGGGCCCTGGTGAAGCTTTCTTT.